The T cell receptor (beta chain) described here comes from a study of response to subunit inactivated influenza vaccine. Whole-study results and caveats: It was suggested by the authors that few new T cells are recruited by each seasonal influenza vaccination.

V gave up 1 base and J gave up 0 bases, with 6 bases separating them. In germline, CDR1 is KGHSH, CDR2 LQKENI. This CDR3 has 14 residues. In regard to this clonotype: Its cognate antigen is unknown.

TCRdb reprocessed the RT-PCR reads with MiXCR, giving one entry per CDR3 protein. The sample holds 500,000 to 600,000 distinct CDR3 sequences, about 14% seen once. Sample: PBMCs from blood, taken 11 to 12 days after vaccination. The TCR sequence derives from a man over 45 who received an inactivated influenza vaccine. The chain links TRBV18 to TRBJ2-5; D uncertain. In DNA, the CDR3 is TGTGCCAGCTCACCACTGGCGAACCAAGAGACCCAGTACTTC. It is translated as CASSPLANQETQYF.